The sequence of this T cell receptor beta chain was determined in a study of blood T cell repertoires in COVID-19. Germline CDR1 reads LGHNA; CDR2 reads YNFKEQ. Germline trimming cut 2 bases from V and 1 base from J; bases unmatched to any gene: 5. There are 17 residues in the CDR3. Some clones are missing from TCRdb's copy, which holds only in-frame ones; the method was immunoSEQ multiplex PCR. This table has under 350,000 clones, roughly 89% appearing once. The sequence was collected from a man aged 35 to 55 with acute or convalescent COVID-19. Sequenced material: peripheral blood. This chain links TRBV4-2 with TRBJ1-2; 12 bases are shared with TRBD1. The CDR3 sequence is CASSQTGTGGINYGYTF. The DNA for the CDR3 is TGTGCCAGCAGCCAAACCGGGACAGGGGGCATTAACTATGGCTACACCTTC.